The 32 T cell receptor beta chains given below trace back to one sample, sequenced in a study of identical twins (dated by TCRdb to the mid-2010s). Receptors were amplified or captured by 5' RACE. For sequencing, an Illumina HiSeq 2000 was employed. The raw public reads went through TCRdb reprocessing: fastp at Q25, MiXCR clone calling, in-frame beta chains kept. Records with the same CDR3 protein are collapsed into one entry carrying the most frequent genes and DNA. Present in this sample are 1.5 million to 2 million distinct CDR3 sequences, under 35% of which were seen just once. Of the sample, around 0.3% falls within the top ten clones. Sequenced input: cord blood. These receptors were obtained from a newborn girl in good health.

The chain combines TRBV12-3 or TRBV12-4 with TRBJ1-2; D ambiguous. This CDR3 is 14 amino acids long. V dropped 6 bases and J dropped 1 base, with 12 bases sitting between them. CDR3: CASSREEVNYGYTF. CDR3 nucleotides: TGTGCCAGCAGCCGGGAGGAGGTTAACTATGGCTACACCTTC.

As for this clonotype: Germline is not matched at one junction end, which may reflect a read error. The chain combines TRBV5-1 with TRBJ2-5; perhaps TRBD1 as D (6 bases). Per germline, CDR1 SGHRS and CDR2 YFSETQ. The CDR3 totals 13 residues. DNA for the CDR3: TGTGCCAGTTCAACAGGGTCGGAAGAGACCCAGTACTTC. Its protein is CASSTGSEETQYF.

V usage is TRBV10-3 and J usage is TRBJ1-5; D call uncertain. Per germline, CDR1 ENHRY and CDR2 SYGVKD. V was trimmed by 7 bases and J by 6 bases, leaving 16 bases between them. CDR3 length: 14 amino acids. CDR3 sequence: CAINLTVPAQPQHF. For the CDR3, the DNA is TGTGCCATCAACCTGACGGTGCCAGCTCAGCCCCAGCATTTT.

This chain connects TRBV30 to TRBJ1-1; D not certain. V lost 2 bases and J lost 6, with 10 bases in between. Germline V CDR1 and CDR2: GTSNPN, SVGIG (reference sequence). The CDR3 is made up of 12 amino acids. The CDR3 sequence is CAWSPGPPEAFF. DNA for the CDR3: TGTGCCTGGAGTCCTGGACCCCCTGAAGCTTTCTTT.

This chain uses TRBV6-1 with TRBJ1-1; D uncertain. V was shortened by 2 bases and J by 6 bases, with 7 bases between the two germline ends. CDR3 length: 12 residues. Germline V gene sequence: CDR1 MNHNS, CDR2 SASEGT. Written as DNA, the CDR3 is TGTGCCAGCAGTGAAAGGCGGCCTGAAGCTTTCTTT. As protein: CASSERRPEAFF.

The chain uses TRBV28 and TRBJ2-3; D remains ambiguous. This CDR3 is 17 amino acids long. The V end was cut by 3 bases, the J end by 6 bases, with 22 bases between. Per germline, CDR1 MDHEN and CDR2 SYDVKM. The CDR3 DNA reads TGTGCCAGCAGTTTTGGACCCCGCCTAGTGAGTGGGGATACGCAGTATTTT. Translation gives CASSFGPRLVSGDTQYF.

This clonotype has more than one count but fewer than ten. The chain couples TRBV5-1 to TRBJ2-1; D is ambiguous. Deletions cut 1 base from V and 9 bases from J, with 17 bases between. Germline CDR1 is SGHRS and CDR2 is YFSETQ. CDR3 length: 15 residues. CDR3 sequence: CASSLPLDRSAEQFF. For the CDR3, the DNA is TGCGCCAGCAGCTTGCCCTTGGACCGGTCCGCTGAGCAGTTCTTC. Full variable domain (rest looked up from reference TRBV5-1 and TRBJ2-1): KAGVTQTPRYLIKTRGQQVTLSCSPISGHRSVSWYQQTPGQGLQFLFEYFSETQRNKGNFPGRFSGRQFSNSRSEMNVSTLELGDSALYLCASSLPLDRSAEQFFGPGTRLTVL.

The chain links TRBV12-5 to TRBJ2-1; the D is unclear. CDR3 size: 14 residues. CDR1 LGHNT and CDR2 FRNRAP come from the germline V gene. Deletions cut 2 bases from V and 6 bases from J, with 11 bases between. CDR3 DNA sequence: TGTGCTAGTGGTTTGAGGCCCAGCCGCAATGAGCAGTTCTTC. Its translation is CASGLRPSRNEQFF.

The genes are TRBV5-1 and TRBJ2-5; TRBD2 matches at 10 bases. The germline CDR1 and CDR2 sequences are SGHRS and YFSETQ. The CDR3 consists of 16 residues. Trimming removed 4 bases from V and 11 bases from J; junction bases left unmatched: 17. The CDR3 is CASSPRGLAIYNEQYF. DNA for the CDR3: TGCGCCAGCAGCCCGCGGGGACTAGCGATATACAATGAGCAGTACTTC.

This clonotype was found a few times. CDR3 region: CSASTTSGANEQYF. DNA for the CDR3: TGCAGTGCTAGCACCACGTCGGGGGCCAACGAGCAGTACTTC. V usage is TRBV20-1 and J usage is TRBJ2-5; D possibly uses TRBD1 or TRBD2 (6 bases each). The J call is in doubt because the DNA end fits TRBJ2-7 better. CDR3 length: 14 residues. Looked up from germline, CDR1 is DFQATT and CDR2 is SNEGSKA (reference sequence).

The chain recombines TRBV5-1 with TRBJ2-1, with 13 bases fitting TRBD2. The junction had 7 bases not matched to a gene; V was cut back by 4 bases and J by 9 bases. Looked up from germline, CDR1 is SGHRS and CDR2 is YFSETQ. The CDR3 spans 15 residues. Here the CDR3 reads CASSPTSGRAGEQFF. The CDR3 DNA sequence: TGCGCCAGCAGCCCTACTAGCGGGAGGGCTGGTGAGCAGTTCTTC. The whole variable domain, filled in from reference TRBV5-1 and TRBJ2-1, reads KAGVTQTPRYLIKTRGQQVTLSCSPISGHRSVSWYQQTPGQGLQFLFEYFSETQRNKGNFPGRFSGRQFSNSRSEMNVSTLELGDSALYLCASSPTSGRAGEQFFGPGTRLTVL.

This clonotype was counted ten times or more. CDR3 nucleotides: TGTGCCAGCAGTCGGGCGCTAGAAAACATTCAGTACTTC. Its protein product is CASSRALENIQYF. The V call is TRBV27, the J call TRBJ2-4; D uncertain. CDR3 size: 13 residues. Germline V gene lookup returns CDR1 MNHEY and CDR2 SMNVEV (reference sequence). V was trimmed by 5 bases and J by 5 bases, leaving 10 bases between them.

V usage is TRBV19 and J usage is TRBJ1-2, with D maybe TRBD1 (5 bases). The germline V gene encodes CDR1 LNHDA and CDR2 SQIVND (reference sequence). Trimming left V 7 bases short and J 5 bases short, with 14 bases between. This CDR3 spans 13 amino acids. CDR3 in DNA: TGTGCCAGTAAAGGACAACAGGCTTATGGCTACACCTTC. Residues: CASKGQQAYGYTF.

The V call is TRBV2, the J call TRBJ1-1; D unclear. CDR1 SNHLY and CDR2 FYNNEI come from the germline V gene. The CDR3 is made up of 14 amino acids. Trimming took 5 bases from V and 4 from J, leaving 14 bases between them. The CDR3: CASSSGPRGTEAFF. The CDR3 DNA reads as TGTGCCAGCAGTAGCGGGCCTCGAGGCACTGAAGCTTTCTTT. The variable domain in full, with the rest retrieved from reference TRBV2 and TRBJ1-1, is EPEVTQTPSHQVTQMGQEVILRCVPISNHLYFYWYRQILGQKVEFLVSFYNNEISEKSEIFDDQFSVERPDGSNFTLKIRSTKLEDSAMYFCASSSGPRGTEAFFGQGTRLTVV.

This rearrangement joins TRBV28 to TRBJ2-2; weak D call: TRBD1 (6 bases). V lost 6 bases to trimming and J lost 4 bases, with 15 bases between them. Germline loops: CDR1 MDHEN, CDR2 SYDVKM. This CDR3 region has 15 residues. The CDR3, as DNA: TGTGCCAGCAGCCGGGGACAAGGGATCACCGGGGAGCTGTTTTTT. Translation gives CASSRGQGITGELFF.

This clonotype was seen many times. J is TRBJ2-7 and V is TRBV5-5; D call uncertain. The CDR3 length is 14 residues. The germline gives CDR1 SGHKS, CDR2 YYEKEE (reference sequence). V gave up 4 bases and J gave up 1 base, with 12 bases separating them. The CDR3 DNA is TGTGCCAGCAGCAGGGTTCCCTATTCCTACGAGCAGTACTTC. Translated, it gives CASSRVPYSYEQYF.

In this sample, this clonotype turned up a few times. This chain links TRBV5-1 with TRBJ2-3; D is unclear. Germline V gives CDR1 SGHRS, CDR2 YFSETQ. The CDR3 sequence is 15 residues long. The germline V and J ends were trimmed by 6 bases and 1 base, with 15 bases remaining between them. This CDR3 reads CASTSTHPRTDTQYF. The CDR3 coding sequence is TGCGCCAGCACCTCAACCCACCCTCGCACAGATACGCAGTATTTT.

The rearrangement joins TRBV12-3 or TRBV12-4 to TRBJ2-4, with TRBD2 matching over 8 bases. V trimming: 9 bases; J trimming: 13 bases; junction bases outside the gene matches: 17. CDR3 length: 14 amino acids. This CDR3 is CASWAGGAYNEQYF. CDR3 in DNA: TGTGCCAGTTGGGCGGGGGGCGCCTACAATGAGCAGTACTTC.

The gene calls are TRBV12-3 or TRBV12-4 and TRBJ1-1, with D possibly matching TRBD1 (6 bases). Trimming pared 6 bases from V and 5 bases from J, leaving 13 bases between. This CDR3 has 13 residues. This CDR3 is CASRPGVGTEAFF. In DNA, the CDR3 is TGTGCCAGCAGGCCAGGGGTTGGGACTGAAGCTTTCTTT.

The chain couples TRBV7-8 to TRBJ1-5; possibly TRBD1 for D (5 bases). The CDR3 is 15 residues long. Germline CDR1 and CDR2: SGHVS and FQNEAQ. Trimming stripped 5 bases from V and 3 bases from J, with 14 bases between. The CDR3 nucleotides are TGTGCCAGCAGCCCTAGGGGTGAAAACAATCAGCCCCAGCATTTT. This encodes CASSPRGENNQPQHF.

The chain combines TRBV3-1 with TRBJ2-3; D remains unclear. Trimming stripped 5 bases from V and 7 bases from J, with 10 bases between. CDR3 length equals 12 residues. Looked up from germline, CDR1 is LGHDT and CDR2 is YNNKEL (reference sequence). CDR3 amino acids: CASSLAPHTQYF. CDR3 nucleotides: TGTGCCAGCAGCTTAGCCCCCCATACGCAGTATTTT.

This chain joins TRBV2 and TRBJ2-5; possible D gene TRBD1, 6 bases. Germline V gene sequence: CDR1 SNHLY, CDR2 FYNNEI. The ends were cut back, 3 bases at V and 1 base at J, with 12 bases in the middle. This CDR3 comprises 15 residues. CDR3 nucleotide sequence: TGTGCCAGCAGTGATGATCGAGGGGGCCAAGAGACCCAGTACTTC. Protein product: CASSDDRGGQETQYF.

This rearrangement joins TRBV7-6 to TRBJ1-4; 8 bases are shared with TRBD1. This CDR3 has 13 residues. J was trimmed by 8 bases and V by 3 bases; bases with no gene match: 2. Germline CDR1 reads SGHVS; CDR2 reads FNYEAQ. The CDR3 here is CASSFYRGEKLFF. CDR3 sequence (DNA): TGTGCCAGCAGCTTCTACAGGGGGGAAAAACTGTTTTTT. Variable domain in full (rest from reference TRBV7-6 and TRBJ1-4): GAGVSQSPRYKVTKRGQDVALRCDPISGHVSLYWYRQALGQGPEFLTYFNYEAQQDKSGLPNDRFSAERPEGSISTLTIQRTEQRDSAMYRCASSFYRGEKLFFGSGTQLSVL.

The chain employs TRBV4-2 and TRBJ2-3, with unresolved D. V lost 1 base and J lost 6, with 14 bases in between. The CDR3 is made up of 15 amino acids. Germline assignment: CDR1 LGHNA and CDR2 YNFKEQ. The CDR3 nucleotides read TGTGCCAGCAGCCAAGCTCGGGCTAGTGGGGATACGCAGTATTTT. Protein: CASSQARASGDTQYF.

This clonotype was recorded a few times. The chain has TRBV28 and TRBJ2-2; the D is unclear. The CDR3 sequence is 12 residues long. Trimming left V 5 bases short and J 3 bases short, with 4 bases between. Germline CDR1 reads MDHEN; CDR2 reads SYDVKM. The CDR3 region has the DNA TGTGCCAGCAGTAAGGACACCGGGGAGCTGTTTTTT. Translating gives CASSKDTGELFF.

CDR3 coding DNA: TGTGCCAGTAGCTCCTCTACGGTCACGGGGTCCTACGAGCAGTACTTC. Translating gives CASSSSTVTGSYEQYF. V gene TRBV19 combines with J gene TRBJ2-7; D perhaps matches TRBD2 (5 bases). The V gene lost 6 bases and the J gene lost 1 base, with 19 bases spanning the gap. Germline V CDR1 and CDR2: LNHDA, SQIVND (reference sequence). This CDR3 comprises 16 residues.

The chain is built from TRBV5-6 and TRBJ2-1, with 12 positions matching TRBD2. Germline assignment: CDR1 SGHDT and CDR2 YYEEEE. The CDR3 is made up of 13 amino acids. J gave up 11 bases and V 4 bases, and 4 bases lay outside the gene matches. CDR3: CASSQGLAGKQFF. CDR3 DNA sequence: TGTGCCAGCAGCCAAGGACTAGCGGGAAAGCAGTTCTTC.

This clonotype appeared a few times. The V and J genes are TRBV7-6 and TRBJ2-3; weak D call: TRBD1 (6 bases). CDR1 and CDR2 (germline): SGHVS, FNYEAQ. V was cut by 3 bases and J by 1 base, with 11 bases left in between. This CDR3 contains 15 residues. The CDR3 sequence: CASSFTGSRTDTQYF. CDR3 coding DNA: TGTGCCAGCAGCTTTACAGGGTCCCGCACAGATACGCAGTATTTT.

The chain employs TRBV29-1 and TRBJ2-1, with 9 bases identical to TRBD1. The J call may be faulty, since TRBJ2-7 better matches the DNA end. The CDR3 consists of 15 residues. Germline V gene lookup returns CDR1 SQVTM and CDR2 ANQGSEA. In nucleotides, the CDR3 is TGCAGCGTTGATTACCCCGACAGGGGGTACAATGAGCAGTACTTC. Protein: CSVDYPDRGYNEQYF.

The chain couples TRBV15 to TRBJ1-6; D is uncertain. Germline lookup yields CDR1 LNHNV and CDR2 YYDKDF (reference sequence). The CDR3 has 12 amino acids. V lost 4 bases to trimming and J lost 13 bases, with 11 bases between them. DNA of the CDR3: TGTGCCACCAGCACCGAGACGGGTCCCCTCCACTTT. It yields the protein CATSTETGPLHF.

The chain links TRBV20-1 to TRBJ2-1; weak D call: TRBD2 (5 bases). The germline V gene encodes CDR1 DFQATT and CDR2 SNEGSKA (reference sequence). With 3 bases removed from V and 4 bases from J, the gap between germline ends came to 22 bases. This CDR3 contains 17 residues. In DNA, the CDR3 is TGCAGTGCTAGCGACCCCCTTGGAGCGGAAGGGTACAATGAGCAGTTCTTC. Translating gives CSASDPLGAEGYNEQFF.

This clonotype was seen more than once but under ten times. V is TRBV2 and J is TRBJ2-1, with unresolved D. V lost 6 bases, J lost 4 bases, and 10 bases lay in between. This CDR3 comprises 13 residues. CDR1 is SNHLY and CDR2 is FYNNEI in the germline V gene. The CDR3 DNA is TGTGCCAGCAGGAGCGATACTTACAATGAGCAGTTCTTC. Residues: CASRSDTYNEQFF. Full variable domain (outside the CDR3, taken from reference TRBV2 and TRBJ2-1): EPEVTQTPSHQVTQMGQEVILRCVPISNHLYFYWYRQILGQKVEFLVSFYNNEISEKSEIFDDQFSVERPDGSNFTLKIRSTKLEDSAMYFCASRSDTYNEQFFGPGTRLTVL.